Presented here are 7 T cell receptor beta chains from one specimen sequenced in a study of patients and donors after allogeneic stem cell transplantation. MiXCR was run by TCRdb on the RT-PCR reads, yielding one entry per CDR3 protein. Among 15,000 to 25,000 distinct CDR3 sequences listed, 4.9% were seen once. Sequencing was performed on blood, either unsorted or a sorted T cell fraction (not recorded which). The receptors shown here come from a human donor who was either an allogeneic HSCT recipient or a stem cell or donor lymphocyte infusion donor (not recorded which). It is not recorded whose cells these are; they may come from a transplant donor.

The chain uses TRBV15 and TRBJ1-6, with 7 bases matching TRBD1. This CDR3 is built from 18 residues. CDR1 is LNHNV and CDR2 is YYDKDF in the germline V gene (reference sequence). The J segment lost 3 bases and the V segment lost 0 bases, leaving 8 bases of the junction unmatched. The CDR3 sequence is CATSRDGNRGVYNSPLHF. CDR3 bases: TGTGCCACCAGCAGAGATGGGAACAGGGGAGTCTATAATTCACCCCTCCACTTT.

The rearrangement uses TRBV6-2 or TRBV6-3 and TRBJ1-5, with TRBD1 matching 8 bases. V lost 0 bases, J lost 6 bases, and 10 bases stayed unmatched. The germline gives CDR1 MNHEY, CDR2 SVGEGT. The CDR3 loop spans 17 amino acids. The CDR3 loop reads CASSYSIGQGAGQPQHF. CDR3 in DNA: TGTGCCAGCAGTTACTCGATCGGCCAGGGGGCCGGTCAGCCCCAGCATTTT.

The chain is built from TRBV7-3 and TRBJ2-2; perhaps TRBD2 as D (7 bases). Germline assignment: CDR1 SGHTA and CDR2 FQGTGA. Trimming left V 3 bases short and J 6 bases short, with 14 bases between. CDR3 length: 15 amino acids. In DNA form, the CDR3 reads TGTGCCAGCAGCTTTTGGCCGGGGGGCGCCGGGGAGCTGTTTTTT. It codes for CASSFWPGGAGELFF.

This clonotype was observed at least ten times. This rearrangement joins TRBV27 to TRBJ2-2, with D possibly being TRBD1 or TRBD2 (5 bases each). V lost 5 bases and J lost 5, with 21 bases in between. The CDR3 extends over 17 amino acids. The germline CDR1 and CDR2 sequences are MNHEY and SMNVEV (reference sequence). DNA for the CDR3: TGTGCCAGCAGTCTAGGGACCAGCTCCCTGCGGACCGGGGAGCTGTTTTTT. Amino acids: CASSLGTSSLRTGELFF.

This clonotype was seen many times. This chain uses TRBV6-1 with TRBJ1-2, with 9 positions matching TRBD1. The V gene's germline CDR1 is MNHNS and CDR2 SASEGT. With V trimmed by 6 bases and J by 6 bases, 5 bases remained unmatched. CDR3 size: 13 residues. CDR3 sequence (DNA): TGTGCCAGCAGGAAGACAGGGGGTAATGGCTACACCTTC. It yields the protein CASRKTGGNGYTF.

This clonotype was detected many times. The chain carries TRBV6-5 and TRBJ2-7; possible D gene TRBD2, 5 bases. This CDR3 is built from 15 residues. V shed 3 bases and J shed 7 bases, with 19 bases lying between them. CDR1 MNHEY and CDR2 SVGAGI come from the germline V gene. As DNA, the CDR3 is TGTGCCAGCAGTTATGGACGGAGGCCCCCGGAGGAGCAGTACTTC. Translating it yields CASSYGRRPPEEQYF.

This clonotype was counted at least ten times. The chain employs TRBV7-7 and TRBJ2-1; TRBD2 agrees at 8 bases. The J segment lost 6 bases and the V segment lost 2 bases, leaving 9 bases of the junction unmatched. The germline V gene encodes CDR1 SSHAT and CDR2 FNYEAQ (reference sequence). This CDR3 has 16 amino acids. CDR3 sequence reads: CASSLTTGGDGNEQFF. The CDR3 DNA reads TGTGCCAGCAGCTTAACGACGGGGGGGGATGGCAATGAGCAGTTCTTC.